The text below deals with one TCR beta chain. The V and J ends lost 6 bases and 5 bases, in that order; junction bases with no gene match: 6. Germline lookup yields CDR1 SQVTM and CDR2 ANQGSEA. This CDR3 has 13 amino acids. The data originate from a study of technical replicates of blood from four donors. The table came from immunoSEQ multiplex PCR; TCRdb's copy has only in-frame clones and leaves some out. Of more than 75,000 clones in the sample, over 95% were seen once. The sample comprised T cells isolated from PBMCs. The V gene is TRBV29-1, the J gene TRBJ1-3; 8 nucleotides agree with TRBD1. This TCR derives from a human donor in good health. CDR3 loop: CSVLGQGRNTIYF. CDR3 bases: TGCAGCGTCCTTGGACAGGGCAGAAACACCATATATTTT.